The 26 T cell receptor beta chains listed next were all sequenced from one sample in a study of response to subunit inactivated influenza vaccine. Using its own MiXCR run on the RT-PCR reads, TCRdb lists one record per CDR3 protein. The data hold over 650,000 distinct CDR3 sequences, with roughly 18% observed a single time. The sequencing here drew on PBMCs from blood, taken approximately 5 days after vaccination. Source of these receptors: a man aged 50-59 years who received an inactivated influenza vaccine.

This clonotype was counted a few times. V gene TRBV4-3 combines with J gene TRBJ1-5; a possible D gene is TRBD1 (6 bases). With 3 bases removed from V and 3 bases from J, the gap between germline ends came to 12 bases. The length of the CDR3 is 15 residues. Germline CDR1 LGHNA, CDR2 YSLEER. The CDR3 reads CASSQGHRVNQPQHF. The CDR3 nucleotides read TGCGCCAGCAGCCAGGGCCACAGGGTCAATCAGCCCCAGCATTTT.

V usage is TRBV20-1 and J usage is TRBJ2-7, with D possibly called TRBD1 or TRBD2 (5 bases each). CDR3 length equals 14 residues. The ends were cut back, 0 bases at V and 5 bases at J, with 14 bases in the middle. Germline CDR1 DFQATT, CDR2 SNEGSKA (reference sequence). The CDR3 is CSARDYQGEDEQYF. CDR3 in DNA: TGCAGTGCTAGAGATTACCAGGGAGAGGACGAGCAGTACTTC.

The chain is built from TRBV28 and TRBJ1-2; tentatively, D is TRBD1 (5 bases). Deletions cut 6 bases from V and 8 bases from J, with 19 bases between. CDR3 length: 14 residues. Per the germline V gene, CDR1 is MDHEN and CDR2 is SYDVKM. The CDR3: CASSPSGLWRGYTF. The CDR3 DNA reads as TGTGCCAGCAGCCCATCGGGGCTTTGGAGGGGCTACACCTTC.

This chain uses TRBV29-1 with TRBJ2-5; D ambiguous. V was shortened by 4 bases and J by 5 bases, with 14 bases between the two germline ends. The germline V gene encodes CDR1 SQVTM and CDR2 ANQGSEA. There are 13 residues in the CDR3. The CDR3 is CSVGGNGLETQYF. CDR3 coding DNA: TGCAGCGTTGGGGGTAATGGGTTGGAGACCCAGTACTTC.

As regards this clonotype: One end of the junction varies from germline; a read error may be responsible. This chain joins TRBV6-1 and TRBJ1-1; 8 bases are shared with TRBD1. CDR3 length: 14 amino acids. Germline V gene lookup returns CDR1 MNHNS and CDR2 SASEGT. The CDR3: CTSSTGTGNTEAFF. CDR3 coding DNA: TGTACCAGCAGTACCGGGACAGGCAACACTGAAGCTTTCTTT.

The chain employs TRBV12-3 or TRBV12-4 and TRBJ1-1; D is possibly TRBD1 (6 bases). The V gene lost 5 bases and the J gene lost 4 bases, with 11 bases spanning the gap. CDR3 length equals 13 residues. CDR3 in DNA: TGTGCCAGCAGTCCTCTAGGGGGCACTGAAGCTTTCTTT. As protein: CASSPLGGTEAFF.

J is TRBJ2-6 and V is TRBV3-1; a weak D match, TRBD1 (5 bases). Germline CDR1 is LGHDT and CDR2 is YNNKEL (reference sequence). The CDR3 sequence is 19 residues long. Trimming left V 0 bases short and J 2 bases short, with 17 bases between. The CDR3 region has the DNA TGTGCCAGCAGCCAAGAAGGTACAGGCCCGATCGCTGGGGCCAACGTCCTGACTTTC. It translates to CASSQEGTGPIAGANVLTF.

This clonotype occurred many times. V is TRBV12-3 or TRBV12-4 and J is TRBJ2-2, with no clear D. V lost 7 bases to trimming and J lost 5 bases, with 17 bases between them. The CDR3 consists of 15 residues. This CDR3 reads CASTQVGRSTGELFF. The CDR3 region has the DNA TGTGCCAGCACCCAGGTGGGCAGGAGTACCGGGGAGCTGTTTTTT.

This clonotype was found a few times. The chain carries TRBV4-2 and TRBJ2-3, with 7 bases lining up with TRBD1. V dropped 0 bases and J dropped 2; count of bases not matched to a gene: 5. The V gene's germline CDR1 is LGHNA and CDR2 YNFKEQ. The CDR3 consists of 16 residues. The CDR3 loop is CASSQDGTVYTDTQYF. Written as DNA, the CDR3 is TGTGCCAGCAGCCAAGATGGGACAGTCTACACAGATACGCAGTATTTT.

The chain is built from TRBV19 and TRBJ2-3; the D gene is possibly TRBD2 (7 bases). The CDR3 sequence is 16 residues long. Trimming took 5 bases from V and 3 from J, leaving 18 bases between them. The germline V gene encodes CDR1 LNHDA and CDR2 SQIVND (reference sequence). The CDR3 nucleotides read TGTGCCAGTAGTCACGGACGGGGGGCAACGACAGATACGCAGTATTTT. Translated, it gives CASSHGRGATTDTQYF.

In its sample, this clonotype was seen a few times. The chain's CDR3 is CASSLTGDSDGYTF. The CDR3 region has the DNA TGCGCCAGCAGCCTAACAGGGGATTCCGATGGCTACACCTTC. The chain links TRBV5-1 to TRBJ1-2, with 7 bases identical to TRBD1. V was pared by 4 bases and J by 6 bases, with 9 bases of the junction left unmatched. The CDR3 is made up of 14 amino acids. The germline gives CDR1 SGHRS, CDR2 YFSETQ.

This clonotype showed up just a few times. Here the CDR3 DNA reads TGTGCCAGCAGTTACGTTGACACGTCCTACGAGCAGTACTTC. Translation gives CASSYVDTSYEQYF. The V call is TRBV6-5, the J call TRBJ2-7; D remains unclear. The V and J ends lost 2 bases and 1 base respectively, with 9 bases between them. This CDR3 has 14 amino acids. The germline V gene has CDR1 MNHEY and CDR2 SVGAGI.

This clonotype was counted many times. CDR3 nucleotide sequence: TGCAGCGTAGCTGACGGGTCGTGGAACATTCAGTACTTC. Protein: CSVADGSWNIQYF. V and J are TRBV29-1 and TRBJ2-4; no clear D. V was clipped by 6 bases and J by 7 bases, with 16 bases between them. Germline V gene sequence: CDR1 SQVTM, CDR2 ANQGSEA. This CDR3 is built from 13 residues.

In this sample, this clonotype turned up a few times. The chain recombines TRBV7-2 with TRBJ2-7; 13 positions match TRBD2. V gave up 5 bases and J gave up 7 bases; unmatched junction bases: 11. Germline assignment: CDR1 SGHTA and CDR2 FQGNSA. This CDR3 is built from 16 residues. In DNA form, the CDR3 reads TGTGCCAGCAGCAAACAAGGACTAGCGGGAGTCTGGGAGCAGTACTTC. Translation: CASSKQGLAGVWEQYF.

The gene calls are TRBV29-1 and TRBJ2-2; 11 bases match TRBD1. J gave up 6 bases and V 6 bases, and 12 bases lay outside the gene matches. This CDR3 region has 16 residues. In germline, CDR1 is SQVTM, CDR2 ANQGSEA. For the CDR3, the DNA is TGCAGCGTCCCCGGGACAGGGGGTGGCAGCGCCGGGGAGCTGTTTTTT. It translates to CSVPGTGGGSAGELFF.

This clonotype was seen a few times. CDR3 residues: CASSRQAFGGGYTF. In nucleotides, the CDR3 is TGTGCCAGCAGTCGTCAGGCCTTCGGCGGCGGCTACACCTTC. The chain is built from TRBV12-3 or TRBV12-4 and TRBJ1-2; D is uncertain. The CDR3 has 14 residues. The V end was cut by 5 bases, the J end by 8 bases, with 18 bases between.

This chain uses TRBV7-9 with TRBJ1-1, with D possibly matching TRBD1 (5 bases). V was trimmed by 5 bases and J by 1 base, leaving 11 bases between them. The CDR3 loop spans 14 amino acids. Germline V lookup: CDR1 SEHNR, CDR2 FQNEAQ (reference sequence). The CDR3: CASSPRGGNTEAFF. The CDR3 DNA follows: TGTGCCAGCAGCCCCCGGGGGGGGAACACTGAAGCTTTCTTT.

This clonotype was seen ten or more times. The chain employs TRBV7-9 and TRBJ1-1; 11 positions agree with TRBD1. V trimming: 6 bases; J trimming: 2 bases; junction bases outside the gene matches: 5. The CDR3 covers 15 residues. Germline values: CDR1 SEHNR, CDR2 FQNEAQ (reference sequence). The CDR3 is CASRGQGADNTEAFF. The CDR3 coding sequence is TGTGCCAGCAGAGGACAGGGGGCAGACAACACTGAAGCTTTCTTT.

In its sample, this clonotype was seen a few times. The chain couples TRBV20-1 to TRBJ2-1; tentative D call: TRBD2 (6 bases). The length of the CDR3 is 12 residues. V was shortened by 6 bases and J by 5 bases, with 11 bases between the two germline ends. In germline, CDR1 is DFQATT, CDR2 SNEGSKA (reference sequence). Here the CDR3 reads CSARTTHNEQFF. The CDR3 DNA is TGCAGTGCAAGGACTACCCACAATGAGCAGTTCTTC.

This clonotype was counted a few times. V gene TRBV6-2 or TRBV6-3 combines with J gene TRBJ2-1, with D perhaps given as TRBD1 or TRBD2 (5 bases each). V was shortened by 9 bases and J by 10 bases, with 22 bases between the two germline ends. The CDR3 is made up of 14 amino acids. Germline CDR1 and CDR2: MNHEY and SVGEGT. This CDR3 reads CASKPGTVLKEQFF. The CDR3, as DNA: TGTGCCAGTAAGCCGGGGACGGTCCTCAAGGAGCAGTTCTTC.

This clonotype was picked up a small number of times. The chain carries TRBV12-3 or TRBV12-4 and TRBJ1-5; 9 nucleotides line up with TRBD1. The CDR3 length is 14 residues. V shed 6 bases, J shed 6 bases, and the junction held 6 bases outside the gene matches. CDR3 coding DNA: TGTGCCAGCAGCATGACAGGGGGAAGTCAGCCCCAGCATTTT. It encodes CASSMTGGSQPQHF.

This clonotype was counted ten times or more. The DNA of the CDR3 is TGCAGTGCAATACTAGCGGGAGGGAGCACAGATACGCAGTATTTT. Protein: CSAILAGGSTDTQYF. This chain connects TRBV20-1 to TRBJ2-3; TRBD2 aligns across 13 bases. V trimming: 6 bases; J trimming: 0 bases; junction bases outside the gene matches: 3. This CDR3 is built from 15 residues. In germline, CDR1 is DFQATT, CDR2 SNEGSKA (reference sequence).

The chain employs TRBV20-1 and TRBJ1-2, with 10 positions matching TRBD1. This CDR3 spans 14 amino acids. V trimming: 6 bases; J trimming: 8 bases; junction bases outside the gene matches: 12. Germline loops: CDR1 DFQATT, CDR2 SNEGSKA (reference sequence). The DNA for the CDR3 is TGCAGTGCGAGCCTCGACAGGGGGCTTAGGGGCTACACCTTC. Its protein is CSASLDRGLRGYTF.

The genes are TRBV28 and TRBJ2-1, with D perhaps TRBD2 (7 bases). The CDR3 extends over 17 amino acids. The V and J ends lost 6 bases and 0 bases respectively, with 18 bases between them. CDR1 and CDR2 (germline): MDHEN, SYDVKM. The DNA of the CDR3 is TGTGCCAGCAGGACACCCCGGGGGGCGAGCTCCTACAATGAGCAGTTCTTC. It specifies CASRTPRGASSYNEQFF.

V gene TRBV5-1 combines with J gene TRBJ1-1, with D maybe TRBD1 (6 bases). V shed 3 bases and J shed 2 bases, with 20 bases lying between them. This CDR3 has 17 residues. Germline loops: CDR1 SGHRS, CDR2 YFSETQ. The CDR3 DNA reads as TGCGCCAGCAGCTCACGTCCATCGGGGGCAGGAAACACTGAAGCTTTCTTT. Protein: CASSSRPSGAGNTEAFF.

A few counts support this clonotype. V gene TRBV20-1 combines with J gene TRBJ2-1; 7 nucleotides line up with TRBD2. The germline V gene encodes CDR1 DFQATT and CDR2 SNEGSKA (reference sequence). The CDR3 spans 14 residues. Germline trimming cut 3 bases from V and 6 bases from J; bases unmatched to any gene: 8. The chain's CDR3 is CSARGGRVLNEQFF. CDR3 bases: TGCAGTGCTAGGGGCGGGAGAGTTCTCAATGAGCAGTTCTTC.